The source of this T cell receptor (beta chain) is a study of cytomegalovirus exposure and HLA in healthy donors. Overall study findings and caveats: Diagnosis of cytomegalovirus status made by the classifier reportedly showed high specificity and sensitivity. A later look showed TCR association rates differing by HLA locus, highest for DRB1 and lowest for HLA-C.

The study ran its PCR with 60 Vbeta and 13 Jbeta primers. The protocol was immunoSEQ multiplex PCR, while the TCRdb copy is restricted to in-frame clones and leaves out a portion. Here the sample spans around 64,000 clones, roughly 74% being singletons. Notes on this clone: The antigen is unknown.

Sequences were obtained from PBMCs. This sequence was found in a woman aged 30 to 39 in good health and CMV-seropositive.

CDR3 nucleotide sequence: TGTGCCACCAGCCGGGACAGCTTTCTGAACACTGAAGCTTTCTTT. As protein: CATSRDSFLNTEAFF. The rearrangement joins TRBV15 to TRBJ1-1; 7 bases align to TRBD1. Germline lookup yields CDR1 LNHNV and CDR2 YYDKDF (reference sequence). This CDR3 is 15 amino acids long. J was trimmed by 0 bases and V by 5 bases; bases with no gene match: 6.